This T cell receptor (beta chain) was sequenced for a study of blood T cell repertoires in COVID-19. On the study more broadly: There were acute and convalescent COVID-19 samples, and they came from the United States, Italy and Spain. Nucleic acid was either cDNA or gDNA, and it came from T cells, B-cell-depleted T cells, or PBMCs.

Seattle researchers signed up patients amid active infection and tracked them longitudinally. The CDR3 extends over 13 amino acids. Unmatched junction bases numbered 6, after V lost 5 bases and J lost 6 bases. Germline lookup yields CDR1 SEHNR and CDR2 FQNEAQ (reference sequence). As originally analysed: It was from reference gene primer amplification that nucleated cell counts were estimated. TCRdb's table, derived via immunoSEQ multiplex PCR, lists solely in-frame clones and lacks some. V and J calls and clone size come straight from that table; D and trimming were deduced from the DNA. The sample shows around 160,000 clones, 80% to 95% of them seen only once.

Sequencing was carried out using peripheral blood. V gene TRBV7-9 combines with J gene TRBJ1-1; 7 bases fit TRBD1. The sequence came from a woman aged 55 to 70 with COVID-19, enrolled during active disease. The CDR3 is CASSTGTDAEAFF. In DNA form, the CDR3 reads TGTGCCAGCAGCACCGGGACAGACGCTGAAGCTTTCTTT.